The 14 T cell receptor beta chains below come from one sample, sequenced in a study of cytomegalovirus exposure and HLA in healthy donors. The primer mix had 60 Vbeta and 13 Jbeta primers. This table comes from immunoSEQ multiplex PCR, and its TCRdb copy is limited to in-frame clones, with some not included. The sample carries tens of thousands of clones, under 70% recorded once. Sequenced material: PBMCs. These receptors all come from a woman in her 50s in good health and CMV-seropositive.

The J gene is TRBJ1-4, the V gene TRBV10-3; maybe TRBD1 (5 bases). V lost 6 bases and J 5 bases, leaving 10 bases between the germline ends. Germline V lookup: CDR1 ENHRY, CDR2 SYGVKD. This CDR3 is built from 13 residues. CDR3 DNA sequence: TGTGCCATCAGAGAGGACAAGAATGAAAAACTGTTTTTT. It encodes CAIREDKNEKLFF.

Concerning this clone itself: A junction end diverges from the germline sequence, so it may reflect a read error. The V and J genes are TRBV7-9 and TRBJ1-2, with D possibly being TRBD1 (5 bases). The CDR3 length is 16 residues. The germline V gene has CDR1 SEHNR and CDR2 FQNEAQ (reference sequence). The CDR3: CASSFSDREANHGYTF. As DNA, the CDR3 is TGTGCCAGCAGCTTTTCCGACAGAGAAGCTAACCATGGCTACACCTTC.

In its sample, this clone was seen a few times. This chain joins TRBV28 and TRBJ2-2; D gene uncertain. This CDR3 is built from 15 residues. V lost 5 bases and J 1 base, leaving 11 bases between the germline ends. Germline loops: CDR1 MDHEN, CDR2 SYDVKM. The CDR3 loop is CASSPSRGNTGELFF. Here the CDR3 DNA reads TGTGCCAGCAGTCCCTCACGAGGGAACACCGGGGAGCTGTTTTTT.

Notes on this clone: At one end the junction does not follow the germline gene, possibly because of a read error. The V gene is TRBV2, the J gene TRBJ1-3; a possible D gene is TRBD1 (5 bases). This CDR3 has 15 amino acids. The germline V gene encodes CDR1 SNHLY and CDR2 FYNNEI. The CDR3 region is CASSRIGGAGNTIYF. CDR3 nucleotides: TGTGCCAGCAGTCGGATCGGTGGGGCTGGGAACACCATATATTTT.

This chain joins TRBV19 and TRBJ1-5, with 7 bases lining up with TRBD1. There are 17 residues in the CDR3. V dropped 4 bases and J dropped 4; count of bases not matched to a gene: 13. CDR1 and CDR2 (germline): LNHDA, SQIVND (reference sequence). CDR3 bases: TGTGCCAGTAGTAACAGGGGATCTCCTTTGGGGAATCAGCCCCAGCATTTT. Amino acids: CASSNRGSPLGNQPQHF. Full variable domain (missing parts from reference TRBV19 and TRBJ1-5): DGGITQSPKYLFRKEGQNVTLSCEQNLNHDAMYWYRQDPGQGLRLIYYSQIVNDFQKGDIAEGYSVSREKKESFPLTVTSAQKNPTAFYLCASSNRGSPLGNQPQHFGDGTRLSIL.

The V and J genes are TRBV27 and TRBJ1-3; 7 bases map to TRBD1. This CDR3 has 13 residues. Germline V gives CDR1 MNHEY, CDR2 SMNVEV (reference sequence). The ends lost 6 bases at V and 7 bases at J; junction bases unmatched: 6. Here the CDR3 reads CASRPGTANTIYF. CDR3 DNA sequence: TGTGCCAGCAGACCCGGGACAGCCAACACCATATATTTT.

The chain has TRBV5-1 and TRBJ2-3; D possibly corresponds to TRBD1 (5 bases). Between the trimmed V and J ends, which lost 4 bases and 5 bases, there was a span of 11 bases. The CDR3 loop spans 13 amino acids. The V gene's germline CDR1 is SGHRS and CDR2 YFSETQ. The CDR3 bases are TGCGCCAGCAGCGAAGGGGCCGTAGATACGCAGTATTTT. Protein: CASSEGAVDTQYF.

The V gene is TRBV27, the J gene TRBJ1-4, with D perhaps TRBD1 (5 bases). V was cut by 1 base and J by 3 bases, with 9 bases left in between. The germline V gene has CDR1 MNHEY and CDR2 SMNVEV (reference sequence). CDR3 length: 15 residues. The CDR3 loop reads CASSLLRDSNEKLFF. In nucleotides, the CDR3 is TGTGCCAGCAGTTTATTGAGGGACTCTAATGAAAAACTGTTTTTT.

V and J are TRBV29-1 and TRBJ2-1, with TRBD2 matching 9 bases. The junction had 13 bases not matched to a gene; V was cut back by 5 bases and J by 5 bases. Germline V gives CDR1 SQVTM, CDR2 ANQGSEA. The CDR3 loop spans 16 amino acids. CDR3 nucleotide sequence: TGCAGCGTTCATTCCCCAGAGGCGGGGGGGGACAATGAGCAGTTCTTC. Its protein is CSVHSPEAGGDNEQFF.

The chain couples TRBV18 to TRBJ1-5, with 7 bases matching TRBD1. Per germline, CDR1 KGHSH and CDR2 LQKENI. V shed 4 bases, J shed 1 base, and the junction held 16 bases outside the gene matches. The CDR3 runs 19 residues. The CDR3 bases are TGTGCCAGCTCACAATTTAATCCAGGGGGACGCATAAGCAATCAGCCCCAGCATTTT. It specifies CASSQFNPGGRISNQPQHF.

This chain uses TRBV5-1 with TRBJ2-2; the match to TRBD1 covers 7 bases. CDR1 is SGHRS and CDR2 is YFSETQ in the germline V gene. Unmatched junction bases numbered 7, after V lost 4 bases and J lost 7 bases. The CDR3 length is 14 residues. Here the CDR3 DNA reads TGCGCCAGCAGCGTCACGACAGGGTTCGGGGAGCTGTTTTTT. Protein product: CASSVTTGFGELFF.

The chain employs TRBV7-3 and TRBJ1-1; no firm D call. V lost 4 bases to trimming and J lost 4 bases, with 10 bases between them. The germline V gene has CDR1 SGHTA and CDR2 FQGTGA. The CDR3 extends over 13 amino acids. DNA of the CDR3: TGTGCCAGCAGCTACGGAGTGTTCACTGAAGCTTTCTTT. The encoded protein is CASSYGVFTEAFF.

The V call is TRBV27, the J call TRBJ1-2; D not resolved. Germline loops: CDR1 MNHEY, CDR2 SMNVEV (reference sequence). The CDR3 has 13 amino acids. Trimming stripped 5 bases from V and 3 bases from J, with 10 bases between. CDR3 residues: CASSPPGYYGYTF. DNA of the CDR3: TGTGCCAGCAGTCCCCCGGGGTACTATGGCTACACCTTC.

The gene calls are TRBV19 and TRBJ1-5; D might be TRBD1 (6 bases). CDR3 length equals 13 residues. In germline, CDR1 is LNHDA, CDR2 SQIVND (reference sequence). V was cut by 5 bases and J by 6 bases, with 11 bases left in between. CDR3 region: CASSLRGGQPQHF. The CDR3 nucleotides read TGTGCCAGTAGTTTGAGGGGGGGTCAGCCCCAGCATTTT.